A selection of T cell receptor beta chains follows, all from one sample in a study of identical twins. TCRdb analysed the 5' RACE reads with MiXCR anew, one entry per CDR3 protein. The sample carries some 1,700,000 distinct CDR3 sequences, less than 35% recorded once. Sequenced material: cord blood. These TCRs come from a newborn girl in good health. Each CDR3 is given with its conserved first and last residue. Rows give clone size only sometimes, using once, few, many, or a class for an expanded clone.

j_call clone_size v_call cdr3_aa
TRBJ2-1 many TRBV7-9 CASSLGLAGESYNEQFF
TRBJ2-1 NA TRBV27 CASSLKEGREQFF
TRBJ1-5 few TRBV5-1 CASSLTPGAGDQPQHF
TRBJ2-7 NA TRBV6-5 CASSYGTGESYEQYF
TRBJ2-3 few TRBV20-1 CSARDGRRGTDTQYF
TRBJ2-7 few TRBV27 CASSSGGGPYEQYF
TRBJ2-5 few TRBV11-2 CASSLAGLAGVDYNEQYF
TRBJ2-1 NA TRBV20-1 CSATTSGAYNEQFF
TRBJ1-5 few TRBV2 CASRRTWTGQPQHF
TRBJ2-2 once TRBV13 CASSSGTPELFF
TRBJ1-6 few TRBV5-1 CASSRTVNSPLHF
TRBJ2-4 many TRBV6-6 CASSFSSGGPQNIQYF
TRBJ1-5 few TRBV6-2/TRBV6-3 CASSSRDRNQPQHF
TRBJ2-7 few TRBV29-1 CSVDAGLGYEQYF
TRBJ2-4 NA TRBV4-2 CASSQDLRGRYNEQYF